What follows are 30 T cell receptor beta chains derived from one specimen sequenced in a study of blood T cell repertoires in COVID-19. Measured with immunoSEQ multiplex PCR; TCRdb has only the in-frame clones, and not every one. The data hold 50,000 to 65,000 clones, with 91% observed a single time. Source material: peripheral blood. Source of these receptors: an older woman with active or convalescent COVID-19.

V is TRBV29-1 and J is TRBJ1-2, with TRBD1 matching over 8 bases. The germline V gene encodes CDR1 SQVTM and CDR2 ANQGSEA. J lost 1 base, V lost 5 bases, and 9 bases had no gene match. The CDR3 is 15 amino acids. As DNA, the CDR3 is TGCAGCGTTCGACAGGGGCCGATCTTTAACTATGGCTACACCTTC. Translating it yields CSVRQGPIFNYGYTF.

This rearrangement joins TRBV4-1 to TRBJ2-1, with 12 bases lining up with TRBD1. Losses at the gene ends were 3 bases for V and 8 bases for J; bases not matched to a gene: 8. CDR3 length: 16 amino acids. Per germline, CDR1 MGHRA and CDR2 YSYEKL. This CDR3 is CASSQAPGQGADEQFF. CDR3 coding DNA: TGCGCCAGCAGCCAGGCTCCGGGACAGGGGGCCGATGAGCAGTTCTTC.

V usage is TRBV6-5 and J usage is TRBJ1-2; D is perhaps TRBD1 (5 bases). The CDR3 has 14 amino acids. Germline V CDR1 and CDR2: MNHEY, SVGAGI. V shed 5 bases and J shed 2 bases, with 12 bases lying between them. The CDR3 nucleotides read TGTGCCAGCAGTAGGTCCACAGGAAACTATGGCTACACCTTC. It specifies CASSRSTGNYGYTF.

V gene TRBV6-5 combines with J gene TRBJ1-6, with D unresolved. V lost 0 bases, J lost 11 bases, and 11 bases lay in between. Germline V gives CDR1 MNHEY, CDR2 SVGAGI. This CDR3 spans 14 amino acids. The CDR3 DNA reads as TGTGCCAGCAGTTACTCGGCTGAGGGTACACCCCTCCACTTT. Translating gives CASSYSAEGTPLHF.

This clone appeared a few times. The CDR3 region has the DNA TGTGCCAGCAGCTTATCGGACAGGGGTTCGAACTATGGCTACACCTTC. Its translation is CASSLSDRGSNYGYTF. V is TRBV11-2 and J is TRBJ1-2; 9 positions match TRBD1. V lost 2 bases to trimming and J lost 2 bases; unmatched junction nucleotides: 6. Germline CDR1 reads SGHAT; CDR2 reads FQNNGV. The CDR3 consists of 16 residues.

Remarks on this clone: Other DNA sequences in the sample encode the same CDR3. The rearrangement links TRBV7-2 to TRBJ1-4; the D gene is possibly TRBD1 (5 bases). V lost 1 base and J 6 bases, leaving 12 bases between the germline ends. Germline CDR1 reads SGHTA; CDR2 reads FQGNSA. The CDR3 totals 15 residues. The DNA for the CDR3 is TGTGCCAGCAGCTTAGATACGGGGGGAGATGAAAAACTGTTTTTT. It codes for CASSLDTGGDEKLFF.

The chain is built from TRBV5-1 and TRBJ1-1; 9 positions agree with TRBD1. CDR1 and CDR2 (germline): SGHRS, YFSETQ. Trimming cost V 4 bases and J 7 bases; bases outside gene matches: 8. CDR3 length: 14 residues. The CDR3 bases are TGCGCCAGCAGCCCCCGGACAGGGGAACTTGAAGCTTTCTTT. This gives the protein CASSPRTGELEAFF.

The table lists this clone with a count of one. V usage is TRBV3-1 (or the pseudogene TRBV3-2) and J usage is TRBJ1-2; D unclear. Per the germline V gene, CDR1 is LGHDT and CDR2 is YNNKEL (reference sequence). The CDR3 has 12 amino acids. V lost 2 bases and J lost 5, with 6 bases in between. CDR3 region: CASSQPSYGYTF. In DNA, the CDR3 is TGTGCCAGCAGCCAACCGTCTTATGGCTACACCTTC.

The CDR3 region is CAWDQNQVYQETQYF. CDR3 bases: TGTGCCTGGGACCAAAACCAGGTGTACCAAGAGACCCAGTACTTC. The V and J genes are TRBV30 and TRBJ2-5; D unresolved. This CDR3 contains 15 residues. The germline V and J ends were trimmed by 5 bases and 0 bases, with 16 bases remaining between them. Germline V gene sequence: CDR1 GTSNPN, CDR2 SVGIG (reference sequence).

This chain uses TRBV11-3 with TRBJ2-5; D may be TRBD2 (5 bases). This CDR3 is built from 15 residues. Germline loops: CDR1 SGHNT, CDR2 YENEEA. The V gene lost 1 base and the J gene lost 4 bases, with 13 bases spanning the gap. CDR3 bases: TGTGCCAGCAGCTTAGTATCTGGAGGCGGAGAGACCCAGTACTTC. Translation gives CASSLVSGGGETQYF. Full variable domain (missing parts from reference TRBV11-3 and TRBJ2-5): EAGVVQSPRYKIIEKKQPVAFWCNPISGHNTLYWYLQNLGQGPELLIRYENEEAVDDSQLPKDRFSAERLKGVDSTLKIQPAELGDSAVYLCASSLVSGGGETQYFGPGTRLLVL.

The chain carries TRBV28 and TRBJ1-5; D unresolved. The CDR3 is 14 residues long. Trimming pared 8 bases from V and 1 base from J, leaving 12 bases between. Germline V gene data show CDR1 as MDHEN and CDR2 as SYDVKM. The CDR3 loop is CASCRRESNQPQHF. As DNA, the CDR3 is TGTGCCAGCTGTCGGAGGGAAAGCAATCAGCCCCAGCATTTT.

The CDR3 region is CASSMRPFTGELFF. For the CDR3, the DNA is TGTGCCAGTAGTATGAGGCCGTTCACCGGGGAGCTGTTTTTT. This chain uses TRBV19 with TRBJ2-2, with D uncertain. V lost 3 bases and J 4 bases, leaving 9 bases between the germline ends. The CDR3 loop spans 14 amino acids. Per germline, CDR1 LNHDA and CDR2 SQIVND (reference sequence).

The chain employs TRBV15 and TRBJ1-5; no firm D call. CDR3 size: 16 residues. Trimming took off 1 base at V and 3 bases at J, with 13 bases between the two ends. Germline-derived CDR1 and CDR2 are LNHNV and YYDKDF (reference sequence). CDR3 sequence: CATSRVTRHNNQPQHF. As DNA, the CDR3 is TGTGCCACCAGCAGAGTGACCCGACACAACAATCAGCCCCAGCATTTT.

V usage is TRBV6-1 and J usage is TRBJ1-1; tentatively, D is TRBD1 (6 bases). The CDR3 runs to 16 residues. The V end was cut by 2 bases, the J end by 0 bases, with 13 bases between. Looked up from germline, CDR1 is MNHNS and CDR2 is SASEGT. CDR3 nucleotides: TGTGCCAGCAGTGAATTGGGGAGGGGGGTGAACACTGAAGCTTTCTTT. Protein product: CASSELGRGVNTEAFF.

The chain links TRBV21-1 to TRBJ1-5. TRBV21-1 is deemed a pseudogene. This CDR3 region has 16 residues. In DNA, the CDR3 is TGTGCCAGCAGCAATAATGGAGAAAATAGCAATCAGCCCCAGCATTTT. Protein sequence: CASSNNGENSNQPQHF.

The chain has TRBV28 and TRBJ1-4; no clear D gene. Between the trimmed V and J ends, which lost 5 bases and 8 bases, there was a span of 6 bases. Germline V gene data show CDR1 as MDHEN and CDR2 as SYDVKM. The CDR3 is 11 amino acids. The CDR3 spells CASSSREKLFF. In nucleotides, the CDR3 is TGTGCCAGCAGTAGTCGGGAAAAACTGTTTTTT.

J is TRBJ2-3 and V is TRBV18; the D is unclear. The V gene lost 3 bases and the J gene lost 0 bases, with 10 bases spanning the gap. The V gene's germline CDR1 is KGHSH and CDR2 LQKENI. This CDR3 spans 15 amino acids. The CDR3 is CASSPAYLSTDTQYF. CDR3 DNA: TGTGCCAGCTCACCCGCCTATTTAAGCACAGATACGCAGTATTTT. Full variable domain (rest looked up from reference TRBV18 and TRBJ2-3): NAGVMQNPRHLVRRRGQEARLRCSPMKGHSHVYWYRQLPEEGLKFMVYLQKENIIDESGMPKERFSAEFPKEGPSILRIQQVVRGDSAAYFCASSPAYLSTDTQYFGPGTRLTVL.

The chain joins TRBV5-1 to TRBJ2-1, with 7 bases aligning to TRBD2. CDR3 size: 16 residues. Trimming removed 4 bases from V and 4 bases from J; junction bases left unmatched: 11. Looked up from germline, CDR1 is SGHRS and CDR2 is YFSETQ. The CDR3 is CASSPRGSGLYNEQFF. The DNA of the CDR3 is TGCGCCAGCAGCCCCCGGGGTAGCGGGTTATACAATGAGCAGTTCTTC.

This clone was recorded once. The V gene is TRBV6-2 or TRBV6-3, the J gene TRBJ1-5; a possible D gene is TRBD1 (5 bases). Trimming stripped 2 bases from V and 6 bases from J, with 11 bases between. Germline CDR1 reads MNHEY; CDR2 reads SVGEGT. The CDR3 is 14 residues long. The CDR3 here is CASSYPTGSQPQHF. In DNA form, the CDR3 reads TGTGCCAGCAGTTACCCTACAGGATCTCAGCCCCAGCATTTT.

The chain carries TRBV7-8 and TRBJ2-7; TRBD1 is a possible D gene (5 bases). Germline-derived CDR1 and CDR2 are SGHVS and FQNEAQ. The V end lost 1 base, the J end lost 2 bases, and 9 bases lay between the germline ends. There are 14 residues in the CDR3. DNA for the CDR3: TGTGCCAGCAGCTTAGATGCAGGGCCCTACGAGCAGTACTTC. Protein sequence: CASSLDAGPYEQYF.

DNA of the CDR3: TGTGCCACCAGCAGAGAGTACAGGGGAGATCAGCCCCAGCATTTT. Protein product: CATSREYRGDQPQHF. This chain uses TRBV15 with TRBJ1-5, with 7 bases that match TRBD1. The CDR3 is 15 residues long. Germline CDR1 reads LNHNV; CDR2 reads YYDKDF (reference sequence). V shed 0 bases and J 5 bases; nucleotides not matched to a gene: 4.

CDR3 DNA sequence: TGTGCCAGCTCACCCTCCTCGGGGAACACTGAAGCTTTCTTT. This gives the protein CASSPSSGNTEAFF. The J gene is TRBJ1-1, the V gene TRBV18; D remains unclear. The CDR3 has 14 amino acids. The germline gives CDR1 KGHSH, CDR2 LQKENI. Trimming left V 3 bases short and J 1 base short, with 9 bases between.

As concerns this clone: One end of the junction fails to match germline, which may point to a read error. The chain recombines TRBV6-5 with TRBJ2-7, with a possible D match to TRBD2 (6 bases). The V gene's germline CDR1 is MNHEY and CDR2 SVGAGI. The length of the CDR3 is 11 residues. In DNA form, the CDR3 reads TGCACGGCGGGACTTGCCTACGAGCAGTACTTC. As protein: CTAGLAYEQYF.

The genes are TRBV10-3 and TRBJ1-1; weak D call: TRBD1 (6 bases). Trimming took off 3 bases at V and 4 bases at J, with 21 bases between the two ends. This CDR3 is built from 17 residues. CDR1 ENHRY and CDR2 SYGVKD come from the germline V gene. CDR3 DNA: TGTGCCATCAGTGACCAGATCAGGCAGGGGAGCAGCACTGAAGCTTTCTTT. Translated: CAISDQIRQGSSTEAFF.

This chain uses TRBV9 with TRBJ2-7; maybe TRBD2 (5 bases). This CDR3 comprises 14 residues. Per the germline V gene, CDR1 is SGDLS and CDR2 is YYNGEE. V lost 1 base to trimming and J lost 2 bases, with 10 bases between them. CDR3 sequence reads: CASSVYPGTYEQYF. In DNA, the CDR3 is TGTGCCAGCAGCGTATACCCCGGGACCTACGAGCAGTACTTC.

The V gene is TRBV19, the J gene TRBJ2-2, with a possible D match to TRBD1 (5 bases). The V and J ends lost 3 bases and 6 bases respectively, with 14 bases between them. The germline CDR1 and CDR2 sequences are LNHDA and SQIVND (reference sequence). The CDR3 has 15 amino acids. The CDR3 protein is CASSISGQGPGELFF. The CDR3, as DNA: TGTGCCAGTAGTATTTCAGGGCAGGGTCCCGGGGAGCTGTTTTTT.

V is TRBV10-3 and J is TRBJ1-4; TRBD1 might be the D (6 bases). The V gene's germline CDR1 is ENHRY and CDR2 SYGVKD. The CDR3 has 16 residues. V shed 2 bases and J shed 7 bases, with 17 bases lying between them. The CDR3 nucleotides are TGTGCCATCAGTGAGGAAATCACAGGGTTGGGTGAAAAACTGTTTTTT. This codes for CAISEEITGLGEKLFF.

This clone was seen only a few times. Other DNA sequences in this specimen translate into the identical CDR3. Here the CDR3 DNA reads TGTGCCAGCAGTTTAACAGGGTCTAACTATGGCTACACCTTC. Its translation: CASSLTGSNYGYTF. This chain joins TRBV28 and TRBJ1-2, with D possibly TRBD1 on 6 matching bases. CDR1 is MDHEN, CDR2 SYDVKM, per germline. There are 14 residues in the CDR3. Deletions cut 2 bases from V and 0 bases from J, with 7 bases between.

The chain is built from TRBV27 and TRBJ2-6, with a possible D match to TRBD1 (6 bases). The CDR3 is 15 residues long. From germline, CDR1 is MNHEY and CDR2 SMNVEV (reference sequence). The V and J ends lost 8 bases and 4 bases respectively, with 15 bases between them. The DNA for the CDR3 is TGTGCCAGCCACCCACAGGGCTACGGGGCCAACGTCCTGACTTTC. It codes for CASHPQGYGANVLTF.

CDR3: CASSRRGGGGYTF. DNA of the CDR3: TGTGCCAGCAGTCGTCGGGGGGGAGGAGGCTACACCTTC. The chain carries TRBV12-3 or TRBV12-4 and TRBJ1-2; D perhaps matches TRBD1 (5 bases). Between the trimmed V and J ends, which lost 5 bases and 8 bases, there was a span of 15 bases. The CDR3 is 13 residues long.